What follows are 4 T cell receptor beta chains derived from one specimen sequenced in a study of blood T cell repertoires in COVID-19. Generated by immunoSEQ multiplex PCR, the TCRdb table keeps only in-frame clones and is missing some. The repertoire has about 470,000 clones, around 90% of them found once; the top ten carry 0.65% to 0.9%. Sample: PBMCs or T cells enriched from blood (not recorded which). The receptors here all came from a young woman who had recovered from COVID-19.

V and J are TRBV10-2 and TRBJ1-4; unclear D gene. From germline, CDR1 is WSHSY and CDR2 SAAADI. The CDR3 is 14 amino acids. V was pared by 6 bases and J by 5 bases, with 13 bases between. The chain's CDR3 is CASSQAGHNEKLFF. Here the CDR3 DNA reads TGCGCCAGCAGCCAAGCAGGTCACAATGAAAAACTGTTTTTT.

The gene calls are TRBV19 and TRBJ2-1, with a tentative D call TRBD1 (6 bases). V lost 7 bases and J lost 10, with 14 bases in between. This CDR3 has 12 residues. Per the germline V gene, CDR1 is LNHDA and CDR2 is SQIVND (reference sequence). This CDR3 reads CASTLGGNEQFF. CDR3 DNA sequence: TGTGCCAGTACTTTAGGGGGAAACGAGCAGTTCTTC.

The V call is TRBV2, the J call TRBJ1-3; D is uncertain. This CDR3 has 13 amino acids. Germline values: CDR1 SNHLY, CDR2 FYNNEI. The V and J ends lost 5 bases and 3 bases respectively, with 8 bases between them. The CDR3 protein is CASSLEDGNTIYF. CDR3 sequence (DNA): TGTGCCAGCAGTTTAGAAGATGGAAACACCATATATTTT.

The chain recombines TRBV2 with TRBJ1-1, with a possible D match to TRBD1 (6 bases). There are 16 residues in the CDR3. CDR1 and CDR2 (germline): SNHLY, FYNNEI. V was cut by 0 bases and J by 6 bases, with 17 bases left in between. The CDR3 DNA reads as TGTGCCAGCAGTGAAGCGCTTCCAGAAGGGGGGGCTGAAGCTTTCTTT. Translation: CASSEALPEGGAEAFF.